One and the same sample provided the 29 T cell receptor beta chains below, sequenced in a study of T-cell memory formation after mild COVID-19. TCRdb reprocessed the 5' RACE reads with MiXCR, giving one entry per CDR3 protein. The sample includes about 430,000 distinct CDR3 sequences, 20% to 25% of them seen just once. The sequenced sample consisted of PBMCs or a T cell subset sorted from them (not recorded which). These receptors were obtained from an adult woman who had mild COVID-19 (a few samples of this study predate the infection). Cell type and time point are not known.

Many counts were recorded for this clonotype. The chain joins TRBV7-9 to TRBJ2-1; D perhaps matches TRBD1 (6 bases). Trimming removed 8 bases at V and 9 bases at J, with 17 bases between. The germline gives CDR1 SEHNR, CDR2 FQNEAQ (reference sequence). This CDR3 spans 13 amino acids. The CDR3 here is CASGIQGPTEQFF. The CDR3 DNA follows: TGTGCCAGCGGCATACAGGGACCTACTGAGCAGTTCTTC.

The chain recombines TRBV29-1 with TRBJ2-7, with D hard to call. V was clipped by 5 bases and J by 2 bases, with 13 bases between them. CDR1 and CDR2 (germline): SQVTM, ANQGSEA. CDR3 length: 13 residues. CDR3 DNA: TGCAGCGTTTTAGTAGAGAAGACCTACGAGCAGTACTTC. This encodes CSVLVEKTYEQYF.

This sequence joins TRBV29-1 and TRBJ2-2; D is unresolved. Trimming cost V 7 bases and J 6 bases, with 15 bases left between them. Germline lookup yields CDR1 SQVTM and CDR2 ANQGSEA. The CDR3 is 13 residues long. The CDR3 DNA sequence: TGCAGCGCCAACATTCAAGGCCCCGGGGAGCTGTTTTTT. Residues: CSANIQGPGELFF.

This clonotype came up a few times. The chain employs TRBV5-5 and TRBJ1-1; D is undetermined. CDR1 is SGHKS, CDR2 YYEKEE, per germline (reference sequence). This CDR3 is built from 14 residues. V lost 4 bases, J lost 8 bases, and 18 bases lay in between. CDR3 sequence: CASSPALVSGEAFF. The CDR3, as DNA: TGTGCCAGCAGCCCGGCGCTGGTCTCCGGGGAAGCTTTCTTT.

This clonotype was seen at least ten times. V and J are TRBV6-5 and TRBJ1-1; D is uncertain. The CDR3 runs 14 residues. V lost 6 bases and J lost 11, with 22 bases in between. Germline V CDR1 and CDR2: MNHEY, SVGAGI. Here the CDR3 DNA reads TGTGCCAGCAGAACCCAGGCGCAATTGTTTAGGGCTTTCTTT. Translated, it gives CASRTQAQLFRAFF.

This clonotype was counted only a few times. The V gene is TRBV9, the J gene TRBJ2-1; no reliable D call. V was shortened by 2 bases and J by 7 bases, with 22 bases between the two germline ends. This CDR3 is built from 17 residues. The V gene's germline CDR1 is SGDLS and CDR2 YYNGEE. The CDR3 protein is CASSVAPALVWANEQFF. CDR3 DNA: TGTGCCAGCAGCGTCGCCCCTGCCTTAGTCTGGGCGAATGAGCAGTTCTTC. Drawing the rest from reference TRBV9 and TRBJ2-1, the complete variable domain is DSGVTQTPKHLITATGQRVTLRCSPRSGDLSVYWYQQSLDQGLQFLIQYYNGEERAKGNILERFSAQQFPDLHSELNLSSLELGDSALYFCASSVAPALVWANEQFFGPGTRLTVL.

V is TRBV9 and J is TRBJ2-2, with D unclear. Germline values: CDR1 SGDLS, CDR2 YYNGEE. The ends were cut back, 2 bases at V and 0 bases at J, with 5 bases in the middle. This CDR3 has 14 amino acids. The CDR3 here is CASSVPSNTGELFF. The CDR3 DNA sequence: TGTGCCAGCAGCGTTCCCTCGAACACCGGGGAGCTGTTTTTT.

The V and J genes are TRBV13 and TRBJ2-7; 10 bases are shared with TRBD2. This CDR3 is built from 16 residues. V gave up 4 bases and J gave up 0 bases; unmatched junction bases: 6. Germline V gene sequence: CDR1 PRHDT, CDR2 FYEKMQ (reference sequence). The CDR3 region has the DNA TGTGCCAGCAGCTCCATAGCGGGGGGAAGCTCCTACGAGCAGTACTTC. Translating it yields CASSSIAGGSSYEQYF.

The rearrangement uses TRBV14 and TRBJ1-4; D remains unclear. This CDR3 has 15 amino acids. V was trimmed by 5 bases and J by 5 bases, leaving 15 bases between them. Germline CDR1 and CDR2: SGHDN and FVKESK. The CDR3 DNA reads as TGTGCCAGCAGCTCAATTAACAGTGGGAATGAAAAACTGTTTTTT. Translating gives CASSSINSGNEKLFF.

The chain is built from TRBV7-9 and TRBJ1-5; 9 nucleotides agree with TRBD1. The CDR3 runs to 16 residues. The V gene's germline CDR1 is SEHNR and CDR2 FQNEAQ (reference sequence). V lost 1 base and J lost 5; bases outside the gene matches: 6. The CDR3 sequence is CASSLEGTGRHQPQHF. CDR3 nucleotides: TGTGCCAGCAGCTTAGAGGGGACAGGGAGGCATCAGCCCCAGCATTTT.

This sequence joins TRBV29-1 and TRBJ2-7; D tentatively fits TRBD1 or TRBD2 (5 bases each). The CDR3 spans 11 residues. The V end lost 4 bases, the J end lost 7 bases, and 11 bases lay between the germline ends. Germline V gene data show CDR1 as SQVTM and CDR2 as ANQGSEA. The CDR3 DNA follows: TGCAGCGTTGTCGGGGCAGTGGAGCAGTACTTC. Its translation is CSVVGAVEQYF.

The J gene is TRBJ1-4, the V gene TRBV6-1; tentatively, D is TRBD1 (6 bases). The CDR3 sequence is 14 residues long. V lost 7 bases and J lost 8, with 17 bases in between. Germline V gene data show CDR1 as MNHNS and CDR2 as SASEGT. The CDR3 is CASMEGGAGEKLFF. The CDR3 DNA sequence: TGTGCCAGCATGGAGGGGGGGGCAGGAGAAAAACTGTTTTTT.

The gene calls are TRBV7-9 and TRBJ1-2, with 10 bases aligning to TRBD1. In germline, CDR1 is SEHNR, CDR2 FQNEAQ (reference sequence). This CDR3 is built from 16 residues. Unmatched junction bases numbered 6, after V lost 5 bases and J lost 0 bases. CDR3 residues: CASSQGQGLSNYGYTF. As DNA, the CDR3 is TGTGCCAGCAGCCAGGGACAGGGGTTGTCTAACTATGGCTACACCTTC. Looking up the rest from reference TRBV7-9 and TRBJ1-2 gives the full variable domain: DTGVSQNPRHKITKRGQNVTFRCDPISEHNRLYWYRQTLGQGPEFLTYFQNEAQLEKSRLLSDRFSAERPKGSFSTLEIQRTEQGDSAMYLCASSQGQGLSNYGYTFGSGTRLTVV.

V and J are TRBV4-1 and TRBJ1-1; D is perhaps TRBD1 (5 bases). The V gene's germline CDR1 is MGHRA and CDR2 YSYEKL. CDR3 length: 16 amino acids. V shed 3 bases and J shed 4 bases, with 18 bases lying between them. The CDR3 nucleotides are TGCGCCAGCAGCCAGGTGTTCCTGAGGGGCCCCACTGAAGCTTTCTTT. Protein: CASSQVFLRGPTEAFF.

The V gene is TRBV12-3 or TRBV12-4, the J gene TRBJ1-1; D perhaps matches TRBD1 (6 bases). The CDR3 consists of 17 residues. Trimming removed 7 bases from V and 5 bases from J, with 26 bases in between. CDR3: CASTHSTGGARWTEAFF. In DNA form, the CDR3 reads TGTGCCAGCACCCACTCGACCGGGGGGGCCCGCTGGACTGAAGCTTTCTTT.

The CDR3 nucleotides are TGCAGTGCTAGACCTAGCGGGGGACTTAAGGAGCAGTACTTC. Protein product: CSARPSGGLKEQYF. The chain joins TRBV20-1 to TRBJ2-7; 10 bases are a match to TRBD2. Germline CDR1 is DFQATT and CDR2 is SNEGSKA (reference sequence). The CDR3 is 14 amino acids. V gave up 2 bases and J gave up 7 bases; unmatched junction bases: 8.

The chain joins TRBV13 to TRBJ1-1; a possible D gene is TRBD1 (6 bases). CDR1 is PRHDT, CDR2 FYEKMQ, per germline (reference sequence). Trimming stripped 0 bases from V and 3 bases from J, with 11 bases between. The CDR3 consists of 15 residues. The CDR3 DNA reads TGTGCCAGCAGCTTAGGGGGGGCTCTGTACACTGAAGCTTTCTTT. Translating it yields CASSLGGALYTEAFF.

This clonotype came up a few times. V and J are TRBV5-6 and TRBJ1-1; D might be TRBD1 (6 bases). Germline V gene sequence: CDR1 SGHDT, CDR2 YYEEEE. CDR3 length: 14 amino acids. V was shortened by 4 bases and J by 2 bases, with 12 bases between the two germline ends. Written as DNA, the CDR3 is TGTGCCAGCAGCGTACAGGGAATCAACACTGAAGCTTTCTTT. It is translated as CASSVQGINTEAFF.

The chain carries TRBV6-5 and TRBJ1-2, with a tentative D call TRBD1 (5 bases). The CDR3 extends over 13 amino acids. V was cut by 6 bases and J by 8 bases, with 16 bases left in between. Germline CDR1 reads MNHEY; CDR2 reads SVGAGI. The CDR3 DNA is TGTGCCAGCAGAACACCCGGGGGGAAAGGCTACACCTTC. It translates to CASRTPGGKGYTF.

This clonotype was seen a handful of times. The V gene is TRBV4-1, the J gene TRBJ2-1, with 8 bases aligning to TRBD1. Per the germline V gene, CDR1 is MGHRA and CDR2 is YSYEKL. The J segment lost 8 bases and the V segment lost 0 bases, leaving 3 bases of the junction unmatched. The CDR3 consists of 14 residues. CDR3 amino acids: CASSQDGQGYEQFF. The CDR3 nucleotides are TGCGCCAGCAGCCAAGATGGACAGGGTTATGAGCAGTTCTTC.

The chain carries TRBV7-9 and TRBJ2-3; D is unclear. V was clipped by 7 bases and J by 5 bases, with 7 bases between them. The CDR3 loop spans 11 amino acids. Germline V gives CDR1 SEHNR, CDR2 FQNEAQ (reference sequence). The CDR3 loop is CASTLIDTQYF. The DNA of the CDR3 is TGTGCCAGCACCCTCATAGATACGCAGTATTTT.

The chain is built from TRBV7-6 and TRBJ2-2, with D possibly TRBD1 on 6 matching bases. Germline loops: CDR1 SGHVS, CDR2 FNYEAQ. The CDR3 contains 16 residues. V was clipped by 5 bases and J by 0 bases, with 13 bases between them. The CDR3 protein is CASSQWTASNTGELFF. For the CDR3, the DNA is TGTGCCAGCAGCCAGTGGACAGCTTCGAACACCGGGGAGCTGTTTTTT.

The rearrangement joins TRBV12-3 or TRBV12-4 to TRBJ1-2, with D possibly TRBD1 on 6 matching bases. The V and J ends lost 7 bases and 4 bases respectively, with 13 bases between them. CDR3 length equals 13 residues. For the CDR3, the DNA is TGTGCCAGCACGTCACAGGGACTCTATGGCTACACCTTC. This gives the protein CASTSQGLYGYTF.

This clonotype was recorded a few times. This chain connects TRBV5-5 to TRBJ2-2; 7 bases agree with TRBD1. The germline V gene encodes CDR1 SGHKS and CDR2 YYEKEE (reference sequence). Trimming at V came to 4 bases and at J to 2 bases, leaving 5 bases not matched to a gene. The CDR3 length is 15 residues. The CDR3 loop is CASSHRGTNTGELFF. DNA of the CDR3: TGTGCCAGCAGCCACAGGGGCACTAACACCGGGGAGCTGTTTTTT.

The sample holds a few counts of this clonotype. The chain employs TRBV15 and TRBJ2-2; no firm D call. CDR1 is LNHNV and CDR2 is YYDKDF in the germline V gene (reference sequence). CDR3 size: 12 residues. Trimming left V 5 bases short and J 2 bases short, with 3 bases between. The chain's CDR3 is CATSANTGELFF. CDR3 nucleotides: TGTGCCACCAGCGCAAACACCGGGGAGCTGTTTTTT.

Only a few counts were recorded for this clonotype. The gene calls are TRBV7-6 and TRBJ2-7; D call uncertain. CDR1 and CDR2 (germline): SGHVS, FNYEAQ. The CDR3 extends over 15 amino acids. The V gene lost 2 bases and the J gene lost 0 bases, with 11 bases spanning the gap. Here the CDR3 reads CASSLSLGLSYEQYF. DNA for the CDR3: TGTGCCAGCAGCTTAAGCCTAGGCCTCTCCTACGAGCAGTACTTC.

This clonotype was counted ten times or more. The rearrangement uses TRBV29-1 and TRBJ2-1, with 8 bases lining up with TRBD2. CDR3 length: 14 residues. The J segment lost 10 bases and the V segment lost 1 base, leaving 9 bases of the junction unmatched. CDR1 is SQVTM and CDR2 is ANQGSEA in the germline V gene. CDR3 DNA sequence: TGCAGCGTTGAAGGGGGACTAGATTATATCGAGCAGTTCTTC. Translated: CSVEGGLDYIEQFF.

The J gene is TRBJ2-2, the V gene TRBV30, with a possible D match to TRBD1 (6 bases). V lost 4 bases and J lost 3, with 12 bases in between. Germline V gene lookup returns CDR1 GTSNPN and CDR2 SVGIG (reference sequence). CDR3 length: 14 amino acids. The CDR3 DNA is TGTGCCTGGACCAAGACAGGAGACACCGGGGAGCTGTTTTTT. Residues: CAWTKTGDTGELFF.

Only a few counts were recorded for this clonotype. In DNA form, the CDR3 reads TGTGCCAGCAGTTACTCCGTCCGCACAGATACGCAGTATTTT. It specifies CASSYSVRTDTQYF. The rearrangement links TRBV6-6 to TRBJ2-3; D unclear. V dropped 0 bases and J dropped 1 base, with 5 bases sitting between them. This CDR3 has 14 residues. Per the germline V gene, CDR1 is MNHNY and CDR2 is SVGAGI (reference sequence).